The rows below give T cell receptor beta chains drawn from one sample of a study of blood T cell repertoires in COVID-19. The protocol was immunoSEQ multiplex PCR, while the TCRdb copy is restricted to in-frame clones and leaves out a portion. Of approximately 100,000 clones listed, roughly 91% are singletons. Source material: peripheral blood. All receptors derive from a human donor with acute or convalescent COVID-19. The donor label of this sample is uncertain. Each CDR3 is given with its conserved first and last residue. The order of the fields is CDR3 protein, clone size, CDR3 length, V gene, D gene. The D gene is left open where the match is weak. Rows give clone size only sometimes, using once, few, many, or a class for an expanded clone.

CDR3: CASSSHPGQGTSTNEKLFF
size: -
length: 19
V: TRBV19
D: TRBD1

CDR3: CASEVAGMDSYGYTF
size: -
length: 15
V: TRBV2
D: -

CDR3: CASSPATGTEAFF
size: -
length: 13
V: TRBV28
D: -

CDR3: CASSVGTAGNTEAFF
size: -
length: 15
V: TRBV28
D: TRBD1

CDR3: CASSLSKAGGSADTQYF
size: -
length: 17
V: TRBV27
D: TRBD1

CDR3: CASRRVDETQYF
size: once
length: 12
V: TRBV2
D: -

CDR3: CASSHPLGDTEAFF
size: -
length: 14
V: TRBV4-1
D: -

CDR3: CASNIGLGTGGMSNQPQHF
size: -
length: 19
V: TRBV19
D: TRBD1

CDR3: CASSLALAGAHNEQFF
size: -
length: 16
V: TRBV5-1
D: TRBD2

CDR3: CASSGRERGNTDTQYF
size: -
length: 16
V: TRBV7-8
D: TRBD2

CDR3: CASSQGLWGGNQPQHF
size: once
length: 16
V: TRBV4-1
D: -

CDR3: CASSLVGLSSYEQYF
size: -
length: 15
V: TRBV5-1
D: -

CDR3: CASSQGAQGPYGYTF
size: -
length: 15
V: TRBV19
D: TRBD1

CDR3: CASSHSRGDEQFF
size: -
length: 13
V: TRBV3-1/TRBV3-2
D: TRBD2

CDR3: CASSLIPLAGGGGTQYF
size: -
length: 17
V: TRBV7-3
D: TRBD2

CDR3: CASTSHYSLSTDTQYF
size: -
length: 16
V: TRBV7-2
D: -

CDR3: CASGFGGANEKLFF
size: -
length: 14
V: TRBV28
D: -

CDR3: CAISDPKRGDQPRHF
size: -
length: 15
V: TRBV10-3
D: -

CDR3: CASSPFDRYYGYTF
size: -
length: 14
V: TRBV5-8
D: -

CDR3: CASSPTSGGETQYF
size: -
length: 14
V: TRBV7-7
D: TRBD2

CDR3: CASSLDRVSYNEQFF
size: -
length: 15
V: TRBV27
D: TRBD1

CDR3: CASSEALRGFVVDSYEQYF
size: -
length: 19
V: TRBV6-1
D: -

CDR3: CASRTGNRETQYF
size: -
length: 13
V: TRBV12-3/TRBV12-4
D: -

CDR3: CASSPEGTTQTQYF
size: -
length: 14
V: TRBV18
D: -

CDR3: CASSARTSGGTTDTQYF
size: once
length: 17
V: TRBV11-2
D: TRBD2

CDR3: CASSQPGQGSYGYTF
size: few
length: 15
V: TRBV4-1
D: TRBD1

CDR3: CASSRGGSYNEQFF
size: -
length: 14
V: TRBV6-5
D: TRBD2

CDR3: CASSQDLGGATDTQYF
size: -
length: 16
V: TRBV4-2
D: -

CDR3: CASSVGDYNEQFF
size: -
length: 13
V: TRBV9
D: -

CDR3: CASSLGLAVNEQFF
size: -
length: 14
V: TRBV13
D: TRBD2

CDR3: CASSLGLGRTGANVLTF
size: -
length: 17
V: TRBV7-8
D: -

CDR3: CASSLGTSAGQETQYF
size: -
length: 16
V: TRBV27
D: TRBD2

CDR3: CASNPEVPADSAFQPQHF
size: -
length: 18
V: TRBV3-1/TRBV3-2
D: -

CDR3: CASSSSGGDPSYNEQFF
size: few
length: 17
V: TRBV7-6
D: -

CDR3: CASSQVRGEETQYF
size: -
length: 14
V: TRBV4-1
D: TRBD2

CDR3: CASSRTYLDTQYF
size: -
length: 13
V: TRBV6-5
D: -

CDR3: CASSLFFAGGIREQFF
size: once
length: 16
V: TRBV5-5
D: TRBD2

CDR3: CASSLGSQGETQYF
size: -
length: 14
V: TRBV13
D: -

CDR3: CASSYSRGLGQETQYF
size: -
length: 16
V: TRBV6-5
D: TRBD1

CDR3: CAISEFPSYGYTF
size: -
length: 13
V: TRBV10-3
D: -

CDR3: CASSMLAGGPEELFF
size: -
length: 15
V: TRBV5-1
D: TRBD2

CDR3: CASSVDLISYEQYF
size: -
length: 14
V: TRBV3-1/TRBV3-2
D: -

CDR3: CASSPDRENTEAFF
size: -
length: 14
V: TRBV5-8
D: -

CDR3: CASSLELAGADTGELFF
size: -
length: 17
V: TRBV7-6
D: TRBD2